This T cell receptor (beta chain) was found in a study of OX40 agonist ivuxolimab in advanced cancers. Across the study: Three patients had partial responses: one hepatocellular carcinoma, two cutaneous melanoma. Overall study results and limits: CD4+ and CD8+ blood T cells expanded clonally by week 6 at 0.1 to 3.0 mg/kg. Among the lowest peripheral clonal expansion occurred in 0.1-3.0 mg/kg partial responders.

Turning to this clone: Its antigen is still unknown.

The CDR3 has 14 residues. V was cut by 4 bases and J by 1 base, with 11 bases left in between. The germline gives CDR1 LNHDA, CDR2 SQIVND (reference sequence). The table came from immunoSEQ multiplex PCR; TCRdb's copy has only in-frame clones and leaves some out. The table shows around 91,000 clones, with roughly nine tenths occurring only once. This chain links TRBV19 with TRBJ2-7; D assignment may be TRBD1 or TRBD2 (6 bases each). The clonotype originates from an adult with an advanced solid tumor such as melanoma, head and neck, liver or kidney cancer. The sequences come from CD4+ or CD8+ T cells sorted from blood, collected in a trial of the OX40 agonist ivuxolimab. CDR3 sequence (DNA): TGTGCCAGTAGTAGTCAGGGGAGGTCCTACGAGCAGTACTTC. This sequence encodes CASSSQGRSYEQYF.